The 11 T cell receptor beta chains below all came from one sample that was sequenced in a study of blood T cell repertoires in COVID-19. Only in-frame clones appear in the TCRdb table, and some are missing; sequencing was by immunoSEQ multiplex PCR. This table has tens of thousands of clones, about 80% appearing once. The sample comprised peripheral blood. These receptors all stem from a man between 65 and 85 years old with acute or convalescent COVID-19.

CDR3 region: CASTGQLTVNQPQHF. The CDR3 region has the DNA TGTGCCAGCACGGGACAGCTTACAGTTAATCAGCCCCAGCATTTT. This chain uses TRBV2 with TRBJ1-5; 7 bases align to TRBD1. V lost 7 bases, J lost 4 bases, and 10 bases stayed unmatched. Germline CDR1 reads SNHLY; CDR2 reads FYNNEI. This CDR3 has 15 residues.

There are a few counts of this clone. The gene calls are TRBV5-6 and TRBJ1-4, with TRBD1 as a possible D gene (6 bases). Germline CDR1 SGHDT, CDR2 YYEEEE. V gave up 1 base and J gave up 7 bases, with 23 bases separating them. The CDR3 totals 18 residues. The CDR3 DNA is TGTGCCAGCAGCTTGCCTCCATCGGGCAGGGGAGGGGGTGAAAAACTGTTTTTT. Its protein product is CASSLPPSGRGGGEKLFF. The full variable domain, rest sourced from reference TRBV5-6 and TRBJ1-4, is DAGVTQSPTHLIKTRGQQVTLRCSPKSGHDTVSWYQQALGQGPQFIFQYYEEEERQRGNFPDRFSGHQFPNYSSELNVNALLLGDSALYLCASSLPPSGRGGGEKLFFGSGTQLSVL.

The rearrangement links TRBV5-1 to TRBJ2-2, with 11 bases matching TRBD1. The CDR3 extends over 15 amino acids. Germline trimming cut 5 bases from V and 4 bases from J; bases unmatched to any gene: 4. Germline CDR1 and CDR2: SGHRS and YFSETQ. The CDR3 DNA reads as TGCGCCAGCAGTCCCGGGACAGGGGGCACCGGGGAGCTGTTTTTT. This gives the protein CASSPGTGGTGELFF.

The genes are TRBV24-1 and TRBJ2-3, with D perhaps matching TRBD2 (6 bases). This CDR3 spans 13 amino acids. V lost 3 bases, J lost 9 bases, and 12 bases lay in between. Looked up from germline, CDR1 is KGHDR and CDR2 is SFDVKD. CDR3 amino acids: CATSDRDSPTQYF. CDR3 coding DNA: TGTGCCACCAGTGATCGGGACTCCCCAACGCAGTATTTT.

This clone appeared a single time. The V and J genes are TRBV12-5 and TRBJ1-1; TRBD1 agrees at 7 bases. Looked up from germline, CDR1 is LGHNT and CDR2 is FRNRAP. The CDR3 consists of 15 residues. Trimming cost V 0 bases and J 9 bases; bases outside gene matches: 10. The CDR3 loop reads CASGLVQGQLVKAFF. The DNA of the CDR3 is TGTGCTAGTGGTTTGGTACAGGGGCAGCTGGTCAAAGCTTTCTTT.

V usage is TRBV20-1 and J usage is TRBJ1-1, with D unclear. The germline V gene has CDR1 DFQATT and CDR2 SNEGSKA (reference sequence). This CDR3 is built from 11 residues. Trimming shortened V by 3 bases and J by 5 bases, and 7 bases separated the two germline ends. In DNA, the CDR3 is TGCAGTGCTAGTCAATTTACTGAAGCTTTCTTT. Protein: CSASQFTEAFF.

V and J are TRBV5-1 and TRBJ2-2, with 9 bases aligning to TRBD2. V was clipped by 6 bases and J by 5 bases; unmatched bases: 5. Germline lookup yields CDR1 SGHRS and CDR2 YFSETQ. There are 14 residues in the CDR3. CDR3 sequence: CASTSTSGTGELFF. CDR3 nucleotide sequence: TGCGCCAGCACCTCGACTAGCGGAACCGGGGAGCTGTTTTTT.

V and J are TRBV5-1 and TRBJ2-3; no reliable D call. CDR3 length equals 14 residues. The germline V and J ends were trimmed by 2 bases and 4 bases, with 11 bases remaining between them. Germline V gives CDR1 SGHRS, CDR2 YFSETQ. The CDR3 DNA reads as TGCGCCAGCAGCTTTGGAGATGGGTCAGATACGCAGTATTTT. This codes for CASSFGDGSDTQYF.

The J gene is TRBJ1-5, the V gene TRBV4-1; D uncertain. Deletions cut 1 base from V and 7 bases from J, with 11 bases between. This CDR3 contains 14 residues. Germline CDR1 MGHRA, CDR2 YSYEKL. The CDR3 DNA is TGCGCCAGCAGCCAAGTAGAGGGTTTGCAGCCCCAGCATTTT. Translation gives CASSQVEGLQPQHF.

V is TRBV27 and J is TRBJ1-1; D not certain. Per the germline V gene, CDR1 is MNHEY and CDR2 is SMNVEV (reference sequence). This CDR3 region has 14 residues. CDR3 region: CAATTRGGIGRAFF. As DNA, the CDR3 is TGTGCTGCTACAACACGAGGAGGGATCGGTCGAGCTTTCTTT.

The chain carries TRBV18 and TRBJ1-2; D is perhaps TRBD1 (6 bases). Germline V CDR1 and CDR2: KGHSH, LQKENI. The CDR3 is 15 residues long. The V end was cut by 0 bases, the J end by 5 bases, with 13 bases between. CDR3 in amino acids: CASSPPEDRLYGYTF. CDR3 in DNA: TGTGCCAGCTCACCACCGGAGGACAGACTTTATGGCTACACCTTC.